The source of this T cell receptor (beta chain) is a study of graft-versus-host responses after intestinal transplantation. Data came from immunoSEQ multiplex PCR; TCRdb stores just in-frame clones and leaves some out. Among about 100,000 clones listed, approximately 84% were seen once. Points on this clone: Its antigen is not identified.

CDR3 length: 16 residues. The germline CDR1 and CDR2 sequences are SGHRS and YFSETQ. Unmatched junction bases numbered 8, after V lost 4 bases and J lost 2 bases. The sample here was unstimulated CD4+ T cells sorted from spleen or lymph node cells, taken before transplant. The chain links TRBV5-1 to TRBJ2-2, with TRBD1 matching 7 bases. This TCR was recovered from a human donor who was the organ donor for an intestinal transplant. CDR3 DNA: TGCGCCAGCAGCCCGGGACAGAACCTTAACACCGGGGAGCTGTTTTTT. Amino acid sequence: CASSPGQNLNTGELFF.